Below are 31 T cell receptor beta chains sequenced from a single sample in a study of blood T cell repertoires in COVID-19. TCRdb's table, derived via immunoSEQ multiplex PCR, lists solely in-frame clones and lacks some. The data hold 150,000 to 200,000 clones, with around 78% observed a single time. Sequencing input: PBMCs or T cells enriched from blood (not recorded which). The receptor set was obtained from a woman aged 50 to 60 who had recovered from COVID-19.

The gene calls are TRBV19 and TRBJ1-1; no firm D call. This CDR3 is built from 15 residues. Per germline, CDR1 LNHDA and CDR2 SQIVND (reference sequence). V dropped 3 bases and J dropped 4 bases, with 15 bases sitting between them. This chain's CDR3 is CASSMGFGLGTEAFF. The DNA of the CDR3 is TGTGCCAGTAGTATGGGTTTCGGGTTGGGCACTGAAGCTTTCTTT.

The chain joins TRBV30 to TRBJ1-2; 7 nucleotides agree with TRBD1. The CDR3 contains 13 residues. The germline gives CDR1 GTSNPN, CDR2 SVGIG (reference sequence). The ends lost 1 base at V and 7 bases at J; junction bases unmatched: 6. CDR3 in amino acids: CAWSAYRGGGYTF. In DNA form, the CDR3 reads TGTGCCTGGAGTGCCTACAGGGGAGGTGGCTACACCTTC.

The chain links TRBV4-3 to TRBJ1-6; 8 bases agree with TRBD1. The CDR3 loop spans 18 amino acids. The V gene's germline CDR1 is LGHNA and CDR2 YSLEER. After removal of 1 base from V and 2 bases from J, the junction contained 7 bases not matched to a gene. The CDR3 nucleotides are TGCGCCAGCAGCCAAGCGCTCGCGACAGGGGCCTATAATTCACCCCTCCACTTT. Its protein is CASSQALATGAYNSPLHF.

This chain uses TRBV28 with TRBJ1-2, with D maybe TRBD1 (5 bases). The CDR3 is 13 residues long. The V gene's germline CDR1 is MDHEN and CDR2 SYDVKM. V was trimmed by 2 bases and J by 5 bases, leaving 9 bases between them. CDR3 DNA sequence: TGTGCCAGCAGTTTAGGAGGGGTATATGGCTACACCTTC. This encodes CASSLGGVYGYTF.

The gene calls are TRBV29-1 and TRBJ2-4, with D possibly being TRBD1 (6 bases). The length of the CDR3 is 13 residues. Between the trimmed V and J ends, which lost 7 bases and 5 bases, there was a span of 15 bases. Per the germline V gene, CDR1 is SQVTM and CDR2 is ANQGSEA. CDR3 DNA: TGCAGCGCCGCTAAGGGGGTCCAAAACATTCAGTACTTC. Protein: CSAAKGVQNIQYF.

The chain has TRBV30 and TRBJ1-1, with D perhaps TRBD1 (5 bases). CDR1 is GTSNPN and CDR2 is SVGIG in the germline V gene (reference sequence). Trimming removed 0 bases from V and 5 bases from J, with 10 bases in between. The CDR3 runs to 13 residues. The CDR3 sequence: CAWSVRRGTEAFF. The CDR3, as DNA: TGTGCCTGGAGTGTACGGCGGGGGACTGAAGCTTTCTTT.

This clone was seen once. The rearrangement joins TRBV2 to TRBJ1-5; D is possibly TRBD1 (5 bases). The CDR3 loop spans 15 amino acids. Germline CDR1 and CDR2: SNHLY and FYNNEI. Deletions cut 8 bases from V and 0 bases from J, with 14 bases between. The CDR3 region is CASSRDSYSNQPQHF. CDR3 DNA: TGTGCCAGCTCTCGGGACTCCTATAGCAATCAGCCCCAGCATTTT. Supplemented by reference TRBV2 and TRBJ1-5, the full variable domain reads EPEVTQTPSHQVTQMGQEVILRCVPISNHLYFYWYRQILGQKVEFLVSFYNNEISEKSEIFDDQFSVERPDGSNFTLKIRSTKLEDSAMYFCASSRDSYSNQPQHFGDGTRLSIL.

The chain carries TRBV5-1 and TRBJ2-3, with 7 bases lining up with TRBD1. J lost 1 base, V lost 4 bases, and 27 bases had no gene match. CDR3 length: 22 residues. Germline V gene sequence: CDR1 SGHRS, CDR2 YFSETQ. The CDR3 protein is CASSLPLRDRLTTNSRTDTQYF. CDR3 sequence (DNA): TGCGCCAGCAGCCTCCCACTCCGGGACAGACTTACCACCAACTCCCGCACAGATACGCAGTATTTT.

The chain employs TRBV7-9 and TRBJ2-7, with D possibly being TRBD1 (5 bases). Germline V gene sequence: CDR1 SEHNR, CDR2 FQNEAQ (reference sequence). CDR3 size: 13 residues. Trimming left V 1 base short and J 7 bases short, with 11 bases between. In DNA, the CDR3 is TGTGCCAGCAGCTTAGTCAGGGTTGATGAGCAGTACGTC. The encoded protein is CASSLVRVDEQYV.

V is TRBV30 and J is TRBJ2-1, with 13 bases identical to TRBD2. The CDR3 sequence is 14 residues long. Per germline, CDR1 GTSNPN and CDR2 SVGIG (reference sequence). The V and J ends lost 2 bases and 9 bases, in that order; junction bases with no gene match: 4. As DNA, the CDR3 is TGTGCCTGGAGTCCCGGGACTAGCGGGGCTGAGCAGTTCTTC. Protein product: CAWSPGTSGAEQFF.

The rearrangement joins TRBV9 to TRBJ2-3; a possible D gene is TRBD1 (6 bases). Germline-derived CDR1 and CDR2 are SGDLS and YYNGEE. V was clipped by 7 bases and J by 4 bases, with 10 bases between them. The CDR3 loop spans 12 amino acids. The CDR3 protein is CASGRGSDTQYF. In DNA form, the CDR3 reads TGTGCCAGCGGTAGGGGGTCAGATACGCAGTATTTT.

The chain carries TRBV4-3 and TRBJ2-1, with 10 bases that match TRBD2. This CDR3 is 17 amino acids long. Germline assignment: CDR1 LGHNA and CDR2 YSLEER. V gave up 0 bases and J gave up 8 bases; unmatched junction bases: 10. In nucleotides, the CDR3 is TGCGCCAGCAGCCAAGATGTGGCTAGCGGGAGTAGGGATGAGCAGTTCTTC. Its translation is CASSQDVASGSRDEQFF.

The chain employs TRBV28 and TRBJ1-3; 10 bases line up with TRBD1. The germline CDR1 and CDR2 sequences are MDHEN and SYDVKM. The CDR3 runs 16 residues. The junction had 7 bases not matched to a gene; V was cut back by 5 bases and J by 3 bases. CDR3 sequence reads: CASSGGQGKYGNTIYF. The CDR3 DNA sequence: TGTGCCAGCAGTGGGGGACAGGGGAAGTATGGAAACACCATATATTTT.

The rearrangement uses TRBV7-9 and TRBJ1-1, with D perhaps TRBD1 (5 bases). Germline lookup yields CDR1 SEHNR and CDR2 FQNEAQ (reference sequence). V lost 6 bases and J 5 bases, leaving 10 bases between the germline ends. The CDR3 length is 12 residues. CDR3 residues: CASSSPGTEAFF. CDR3 DNA sequence: TGTGCCAGCAGTTCTCCAGGGACTGAAGCTTTCTTT.

The V gene is TRBV29-1, the J gene TRBJ1-4; D unresolved. Germline V CDR1 and CDR2: SQVTM, ANQGSEA. The CDR3 length is 14 residues. V lost 4 bases and J lost 0, with 9 bases in between. CDR3 sequence reads: CSVGGGATNEKLFF. CDR3 in DNA: TGCAGCGTTGGCGGCGGGGCAACTAATGAAAAACTGTTTTTT.

The V and J genes are TRBV5-1 and TRBJ2-1; maybe TRBD2 (6 bases). V was pared by 4 bases and J by 7 bases, with 21 bases between. The CDR3 loop spans 16 amino acids. The germline gives CDR1 SGHRS, CDR2 YFSETQ. CDR3 DNA: TGCGCCAGCAGCCCCCAGCCTGGCGCTCGGGGGAATGAGCAGTTCTTC. It yields the protein CASSPQPGARGNEQFF.

V is TRBV28 and J is TRBJ1-2, with D possibly matching TRBD1 (5 bases). The CDR3 totals 17 residues. CDR1 and CDR2 from the germline V gene are MDHEN and SYDVKM. V lost 5 bases and J 3 bases, leaving 22 bases between the germline ends. CDR3 residues: CASSPHTAGSSDYGYTF. The CDR3 DNA sequence: TGTGCCAGCAGTCCGCACACAGCAGGGTCCTCGGACTATGGCTACACCTTC.

J is TRBJ2-5 and V is TRBV18, with D unresolved. The length of the CDR3 is 12 residues. The germline V gene encodes CDR1 KGHSH and CDR2 LQKENI. The V and J ends lost 1 base and 3 bases respectively, with 3 bases between them. For the CDR3, the DNA is TGTGCCAGCTCACCACGAGAAGAGACCCAGTACTTC. It codes for CASSPREETQYF.

The V gene is TRBV2, the J gene TRBJ1-5, with D maybe TRBD1 (6 bases). The CDR3 is made up of 15 amino acids. The V end lost 6 bases, the J end lost 0 bases, and 12 bases lay between the germline ends. From germline, CDR1 is SNHLY and CDR2 FYNNEI. CDR3 in amino acids: CASRADSYSNQPQHF. The CDR3 DNA reads as TGTGCCAGCAGAGCGGACAGTTATAGCAATCAGCCCCAGCATTTT. Filled out from reference TRBV2 and TRBJ1-5, the complete variable domain reads EPEVTQTPSHQVTQMGQEVILRCVPISNHLYFYWYRQILGQKVEFLVSFYNNEISEKSEIFDDQFSVERPDGSNFTLKIRSTKLEDSAMYFCASRADSYSNQPQHFGDGTRLSIL.

This clone was picked up a small number of times. Other DNA sequences in the same sample also yield this CDR3. The V call is TRBV9, the J call TRBJ1-6, with D possibly being TRBD1 (5 bases). Looked up from germline, CDR1 is SGDLS and CDR2 is YYNGEE. The V and J ends lost 1 base and 5 bases respectively, with 7 bases between them. The length of the CDR3 is 14 residues. The CDR3 DNA sequence: TGTGCCAGCAGCGTACAACAGGATAATTCACCCCTCCACTTT. It is translated as CASSVQQDNSPLHF.

With respect to this clone: Other DNA sequences in this sample translate to the same CDR3. This sequence joins TRBV28 and TRBJ1-2; D gene ambiguous. V lost 2 bases and J 4 bases, leaving 5 bases between the germline ends. Germline loops: CDR1 MDHEN, CDR2 SYDVKM. The CDR3 extends over 12 amino acids. The CDR3 reads CASSLSGYGYTF. The CDR3 nucleotides read TGTGCCAGCAGTTTAAGCGGCTATGGCTACACCTTC.

The V gene is TRBV5-1, the J gene TRBJ1-2, with TRBD1 as a possible D gene (5 bases). The V end lost 4 bases, the J end lost 1 base, and 8 bases lay between the germline ends. The germline gives CDR1 SGHRS, CDR2 YFSETQ. The CDR3 runs 13 residues. In nucleotides, the CDR3 is TGCGCCAGCAGCCCCAGGGTTAACTATGGCTACACCTTC. Protein product: CASSPRVNYGYTF.

V gene TRBV28 combines with J gene TRBJ1-2; D possibly corresponds to TRBD1 (6 bases). Germline CDR1 and CDR2: MDHEN and SYDVKM. The V end lost 6 bases, the J end lost 4 bases, and 12 bases lay between the germline ends. The CDR3 extends over 13 amino acids. CDR3 sequence: CASSPTGRYGYTF. CDR3 DNA: TGTGCCAGCAGCCCGACAGGCCGCTATGGCTACACCTTC.

V gene TRBV7-9 combines with J gene TRBJ1-2, with 9 bases matching TRBD1. CDR3 length: 14 amino acids. Trimming took 4 bases from V and 8 from J; bases not matched to a gene: 8. Germline-derived CDR1 and CDR2 are SEHNR and FQNEAQ (reference sequence). The DNA for the CDR3 is TGTGCCAGCAGCTCGTCCGGCGGGACAGGGGGCTACACCTTC. As protein: CASSSSGGTGGYTF.

This chain joins TRBV7-8 and TRBJ1-2; 7 positions match TRBD1. CDR1 and CDR2 from the germline V gene are SGHVS and FQNEAQ. The CDR3 sequence is 15 residues long. Trimming cost V 5 bases and J 2 bases; bases outside gene matches: 8. The CDR3 protein is CASSPRTGDNYGYTF. CDR3 DNA sequence: TGTGCCAGCAGCCCGAGGACAGGAGACAACTATGGCTACACCTTC.

The CDR3: CASREQVANYGYTF. The CDR3 DNA reads as TGTGCCAGCAGGGAACAGGTAGCTAACTATGGCTACACCTTC. This chain connects TRBV5-8 to TRBJ1-2; TRBD1 might be the D (5 bases). Germline CDR1 reads SGHTS; CDR2 reads YDEGEE. V lost 5 bases, J lost 0 bases, and 11 bases lay in between. This CDR3 region has 14 residues.

The CDR3 region is CASSFNRAYGYTF. CDR3 nucleotides: TGTGCCAGCAGTTTCAACAGGGCCTATGGCTACACCTTC. The V and J genes are TRBV28 and TRBJ1-2, with D tentatively TRBD1 (6 bases). V was shortened by 3 bases and J by 4 bases, with 9 bases between the two germline ends. The CDR3 is made up of 13 amino acids. Germline V CDR1 and CDR2: MDHEN, SYDVKM.

The chain combines TRBV7-3 with TRBJ1-6, with TRBD1 matching over 9 bases. Per the germline V gene, CDR1 is SGHTA and CDR2 is FQGTGA. The CDR3 runs to 18 residues. The V and J ends lost 6 bases and 8 bases, in that order; junction bases with no gene match: 17. The CDR3 sequence: CASSSPPPGQGWDSPLHF. In DNA form, the CDR3 reads TGTGCCAGCAGTTCCCCTCCCCCGGGACAGGGTTGGGATTCACCCCTCCACTTT.

The rearrangement links TRBV11-2 to TRBJ1-2; no clear D gene. CDR1 is SGHAT and CDR2 is FQNNGV in the germline V gene. The CDR3 has 13 amino acids. Between the trimmed V and J ends, which lost 2 bases and 5 bases, there was a span of 9 bases. The CDR3 loop is CASSLSGFYGYTF. The CDR3 nucleotides are TGTGCCAGCAGCTTATCCGGTTTTTATGGCTACACCTTC.

The chain uses TRBV5-6 and TRBJ1-2; TRBD1 aligns across 8 bases. Germline trimming cut 3 bases from V and 4 bases from J; bases unmatched to any gene: 8. The CDR3 has 15 residues. Germline V lookup: CDR1 SGHDT, CDR2 YYEEEE. In DNA form, the CDR3 reads TGTGCCAGCAGCTCGCTCCGGGACAGGATCTATGGCTACACCTTC. The encoded protein is CASSSLRDRIYGYTF.

The chain uses TRBV7-9 and TRBJ1-5; D might be TRBD1 (6 bases). In germline, CDR1 is SEHNR, CDR2 FQNEAQ (reference sequence). Trimming took off 1 base at V and 13 bases at J, with 20 bases between the two ends. CDR3 size: 15 residues. In DNA form, the CDR3 reads TGTGCCAGCAGCTTAGGTACAGGGAGCAGGGATGGTCAGCATTTT. This gives the protein CASSLGTGSRDGQHF.